Below are 12 T cell receptor beta chains sequenced from a single sample in a study of T cell clusters in autoimmune cytopenias. One tube held mixed TRB-A and TRB-B primer pools for touch-down PCR. After re-calling the multiplex PCR reads, TCRdb lists one entry per CDR3 protein, DNA absent. This sample's clone table lists about 11,000 distinct CDR3 sequences. TRB was amplified from roughly 250 ng of peripheral blood genomic DNA per sample. Separately, the same data were catalogued under a study of T cell repertoires in aging, cancer and after chemotherapy.

Sequencing was carried out using peripheral blood. The receptors come from a human donor in good health.

Considering frequency, this clonotype is medium-sized. The V gene is TRBV30, the J gene TRBJ2-5. Germline CDR1 is GTSNPN and CDR2 is SVGIG (reference sequence). The CDR3 length is 11 residues. The CDR3 protein is CAWTVQETQYF.

The V gene is TRBV6-5, the J gene TRBJ2-3. This CDR3 has 15 residues. The germline V gene has CDR1 MNHEY and CDR2 SVGAGI. Here the CDR3 reads CASSDTASSTDTQYF.

The rearrangement links TRBV7-9 to TRBJ2-3; TCRdb's D call, TRBD1, is unchecked because there is no DNA. CDR1 is SEHNR and CDR2 is FQNEAQ in the germline V gene (reference sequence). The CDR3 is made up of 14 amino acids. The CDR3 spells CASSRTGNPDTQYF.

This CDR3 is CASSLVETGEQYF. V usage is TRBV7-2 and J usage is TRBJ2-7; there is no DNA to check the TCRdb D call of TRBD1. In germline, CDR1 is SGHTA, CDR2 FQGNSA. The CDR3 has 13 residues.

The rearrangement uses TRBV5-1 and TRBJ2-2. Germline CDR1 and CDR2: SGHRS and YFSETQ. The CDR3 runs to 16 residues. CDR3: CASSPLGRLNTGELFF.

The rearrangement joins TRBV27 to TRBJ2-7; lacking DNA, the TRBD2 call made by TCRdb goes unchecked. The CDR3 is made up of 16 amino acids. Germline values: CDR1 MNHEY, CDR2 SMNVEV (reference sequence). CDR3 residues: CASSLYSSVASYEQYF.

This chain joins TRBV6-6 and TRBJ2-7; TCRdb lists TRBD1, though no DNA is available to test this call. Germline assignment: CDR1 MNHNY and CDR2 SVGAGI (reference sequence). The CDR3 runs to 15 residues. CDR3 residues: CASSPRQGAAYEQYF.

The rearrangement joins TRBV15 to TRBJ2-7; TCRdb's D call, TRBD1, is unchecked because there is no DNA. CDR1 and CDR2 from the germline V gene are LNHNV and YYDKDF (reference sequence). The CDR3 extends over 13 amino acids. The CDR3 reads CATSGGISYEQYF. Supplemented by reference TRBV15 and TRBJ2-7, the full variable domain reads DAMVIQNPRYQVTQFGKPVTLSCSQTLNHNVMYWYQQKSSQAPKLLFHYYDKDFNNEADTPDNFQSRRPNTSFCFLDIRSPGLGDTAMYLCATSGGISYEQYFGPGTRLTVT.

This chain joins TRBV19 and TRBJ2-3; no DNA is available, so the TRBD2 call from TCRdb remains unchecked. Germline V gene lookup returns CDR1 LNHDA and CDR2 SQIVND (reference sequence). This CDR3 has 16 residues. This CDR3 is CASSRKGGTPGDTQYF.

This clonotype is classed as medium-sized by frequency. This rearrangement joins TRBV6-5 to TRBJ2-2; TCRdb proposes TRBD2, but this gene call is untestable without DNA. CDR1 and CDR2 from the germline V gene are MNHEY and SVGAGI. The CDR3 totals 14 residues. This CDR3 is CASRLAPNTGELFF.

V and J are TRBV21-1 and TRBJ2-7; TCRdb's assignment of TRBD1 cannot be checked, as there is no DNA. TRBV21-1 is assigned pseudogene status. The CDR3 loop spans 16 amino acids. The CDR3 spells CASTWGGHRISYEQYF.

The rearrangement uses TRBV7-4 and TRBJ2-1; TCRdb calls TRBD1, which cannot be checked without DNA. Germline V CDR1 and CDR2: SGHVT, SQSDAQ. The CDR3 runs to 15 residues. The CDR3 here is CASSSDRGLYNEQFF.